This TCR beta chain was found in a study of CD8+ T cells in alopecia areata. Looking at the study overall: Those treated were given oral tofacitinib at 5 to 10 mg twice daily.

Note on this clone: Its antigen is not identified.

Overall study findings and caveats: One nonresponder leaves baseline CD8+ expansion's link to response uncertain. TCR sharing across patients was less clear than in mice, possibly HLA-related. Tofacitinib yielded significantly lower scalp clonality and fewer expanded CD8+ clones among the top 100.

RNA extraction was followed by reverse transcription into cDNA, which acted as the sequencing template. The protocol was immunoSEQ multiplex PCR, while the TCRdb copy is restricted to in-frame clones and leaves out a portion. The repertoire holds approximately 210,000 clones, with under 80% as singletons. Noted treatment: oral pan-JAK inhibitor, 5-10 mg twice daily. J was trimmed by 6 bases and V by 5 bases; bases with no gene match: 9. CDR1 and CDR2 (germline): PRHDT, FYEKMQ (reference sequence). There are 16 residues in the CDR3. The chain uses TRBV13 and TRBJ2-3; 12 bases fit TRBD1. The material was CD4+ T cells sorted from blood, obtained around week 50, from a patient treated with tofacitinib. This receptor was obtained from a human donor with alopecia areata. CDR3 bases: TGTGCCAGCAGCACCGGGACAGGGGGCTTAGTGGATACGCAGTATTTT. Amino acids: CASSTGTGGLVDTQYF.